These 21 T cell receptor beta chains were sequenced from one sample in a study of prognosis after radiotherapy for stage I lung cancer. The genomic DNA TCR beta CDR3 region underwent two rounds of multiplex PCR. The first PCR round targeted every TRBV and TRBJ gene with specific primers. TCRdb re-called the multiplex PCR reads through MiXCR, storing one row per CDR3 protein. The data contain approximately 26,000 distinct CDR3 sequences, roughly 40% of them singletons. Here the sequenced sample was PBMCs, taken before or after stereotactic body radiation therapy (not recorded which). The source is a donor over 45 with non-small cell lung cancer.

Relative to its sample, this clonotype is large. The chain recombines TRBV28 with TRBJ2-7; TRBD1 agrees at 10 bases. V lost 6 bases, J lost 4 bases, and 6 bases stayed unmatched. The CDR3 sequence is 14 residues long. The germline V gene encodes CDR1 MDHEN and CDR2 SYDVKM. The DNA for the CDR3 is TGTGCCAGCAGCGCCTTGGGACAGGGGTACGAGCAGTACTTC. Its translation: CASSALGQGYEQYF.

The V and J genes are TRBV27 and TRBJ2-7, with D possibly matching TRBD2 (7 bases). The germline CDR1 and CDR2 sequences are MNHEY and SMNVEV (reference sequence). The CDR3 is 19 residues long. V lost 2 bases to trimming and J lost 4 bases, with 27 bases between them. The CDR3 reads CASSLVGGAGGGQSYEQYF. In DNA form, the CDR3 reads TGTGCCAGCAGTTTAGTAGGTGGGGCGGGCGGGGGCCAATCTTACGAGCAGTACTTC.

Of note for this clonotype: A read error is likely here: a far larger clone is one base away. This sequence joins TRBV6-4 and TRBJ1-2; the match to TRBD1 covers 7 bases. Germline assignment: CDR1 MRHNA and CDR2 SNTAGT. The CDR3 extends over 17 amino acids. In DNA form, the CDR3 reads TGTGCCAGCAGTGAATTCGCGGTCGGTGACAGGGCCTATGGCCACACCTTC. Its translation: CASSEFAVGDRAYGHTF.

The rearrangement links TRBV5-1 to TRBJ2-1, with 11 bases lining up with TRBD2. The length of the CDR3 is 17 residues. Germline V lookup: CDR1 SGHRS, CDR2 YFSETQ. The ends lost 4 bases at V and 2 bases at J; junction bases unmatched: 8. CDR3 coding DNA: TGCGCCAGCAGCGATGGGTTAGCGGGGGGGACCTACAATGAGCAGTTCTTC. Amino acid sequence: CASSDGLAGGTYNEQFF.

The CDR3 DNA reads TGCGCCAGCAGCTCTAGCGGGACCGGGGAGCTGTTTTTT. It translates to CASSSSGTGELFF. This chain connects TRBV5-1 to TRBJ2-2, with 8 bases fitting TRBD2. This CDR3 is built from 13 residues. Germline-derived CDR1 and CDR2 are SGHRS and YFSETQ. The V segment lost 3 bases and the J segment 5 bases; nucleotides outside the gene matches: 0.

CDR3 loop: CASTLPGQGPIGELFF. As DNA, the CDR3 is TGTGCCAGCACCCTGCCGGGACAGGGGCCCATCGGGGAGCTGTTTTTT. This chain links TRBV28 with TRBJ2-2; 10 bases match TRBD1. V lost 7 bases, J lost 7 bases, and 12 bases stayed unmatched. The CDR3 spans 16 residues. Germline values: CDR1 MDHEN, CDR2 SYDVKM.

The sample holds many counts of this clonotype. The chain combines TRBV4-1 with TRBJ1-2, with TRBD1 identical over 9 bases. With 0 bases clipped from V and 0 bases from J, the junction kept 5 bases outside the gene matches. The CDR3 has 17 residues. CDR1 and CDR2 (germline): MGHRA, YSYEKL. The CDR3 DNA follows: TGCGCCAGCAGCCAAGATGGGACAGGGAGAGCTAACTATGGCTACACCTTC. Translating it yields CASSQDGTGRANYGYTF.

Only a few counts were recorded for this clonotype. The CDR3 coding sequence is TGTGCCAGCAGTTTTTTGCAGGGCACAGATACGCAGTATTTT. This gives the protein CASSFLQGTDTQYF. The genes are TRBV28 and TRBJ2-3; the D is unclear. The CDR3 has 14 residues. CDR1 is MDHEN and CDR2 is SYDVKM in the germline V gene. V gave up 3 bases and J gave up 1 base, with 8 bases separating them. Full variable domain (rest looked up from reference TRBV28 and TRBJ2-3): DVKVTQSSRYLVKRTGEKVFLECVQDMDHENMFWYRQDPGLGLRLIYFSYDVKMKEKGDIPEGYSVSREKKERFSLILESASTNQTSMYLCASSFLQGTDTQYFGPGTRLTVL.

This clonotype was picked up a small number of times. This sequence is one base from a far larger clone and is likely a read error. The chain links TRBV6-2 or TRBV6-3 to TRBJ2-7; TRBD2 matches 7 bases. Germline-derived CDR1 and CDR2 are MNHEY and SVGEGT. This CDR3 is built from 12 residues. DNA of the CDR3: TGTGCCGGGTCTAGCGGCTCCTACGAGCAGTGCTTC. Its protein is CAGSSGSYEQCF.

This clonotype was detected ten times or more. The CDR3 nucleotides are TGTGCCAGCAGCTTAGGTTCCTACGAGCAGTACTTC. Amino acid sequence: CASSLGSYEQYF. The V and J genes are TRBV7-8 and TRBJ2-7; D call uncertain. The CDR3 sequence is 12 residues long. V lost 1 base and J lost 1, with 2 bases in between. Germline-derived CDR1 and CDR2 are SGHVS and FQNEAQ.

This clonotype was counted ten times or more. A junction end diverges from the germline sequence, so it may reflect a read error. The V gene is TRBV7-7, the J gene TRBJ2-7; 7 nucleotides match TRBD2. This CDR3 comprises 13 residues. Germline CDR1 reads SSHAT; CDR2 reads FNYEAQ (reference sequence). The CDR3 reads CASSPTSAGEQYF. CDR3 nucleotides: TGTGCTAGCAGCCCCACTAGCGCGGGAGAGCAGTACTTC.

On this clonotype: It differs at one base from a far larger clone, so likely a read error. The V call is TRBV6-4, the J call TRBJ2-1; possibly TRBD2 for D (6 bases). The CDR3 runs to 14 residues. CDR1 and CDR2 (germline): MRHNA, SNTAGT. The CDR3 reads CASSEMSGADDQFF. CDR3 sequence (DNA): TGTGCCAGCAGTGAGATGTCGGGAGCTGATGATCAGTTCTTC.

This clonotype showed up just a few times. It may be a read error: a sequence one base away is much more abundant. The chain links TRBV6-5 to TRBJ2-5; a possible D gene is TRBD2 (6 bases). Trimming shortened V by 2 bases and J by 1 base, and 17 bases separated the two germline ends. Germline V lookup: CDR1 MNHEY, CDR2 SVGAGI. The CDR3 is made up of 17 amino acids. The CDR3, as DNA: TGTGCCAGCAGTTACGGGAGGTGGGGCCTCCTCCAAGAGACCCAGTACTTC. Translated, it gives CASSYGRWGLLQETQYF.

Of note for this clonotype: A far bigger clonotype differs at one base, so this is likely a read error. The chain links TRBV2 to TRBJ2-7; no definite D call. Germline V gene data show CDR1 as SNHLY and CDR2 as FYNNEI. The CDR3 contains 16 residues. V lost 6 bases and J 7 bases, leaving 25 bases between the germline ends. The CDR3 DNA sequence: TGTGCCAGCAGGGAATCTCCGTATAGCTCCTACAATGAGCAGTACTTC. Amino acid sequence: CASRESPYSSYNEQYF. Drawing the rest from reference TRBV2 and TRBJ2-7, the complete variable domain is EPEVTQTPSHQVTQMGQEVILRCVPISNHLYFYWYRQILGQKVEFLVSFYNNEISEKSEIFDDQFSVERPDGSNFTLKIRSTKLEDSAMYFCASRESPYSSYNEQYFGPGTRLTVT.

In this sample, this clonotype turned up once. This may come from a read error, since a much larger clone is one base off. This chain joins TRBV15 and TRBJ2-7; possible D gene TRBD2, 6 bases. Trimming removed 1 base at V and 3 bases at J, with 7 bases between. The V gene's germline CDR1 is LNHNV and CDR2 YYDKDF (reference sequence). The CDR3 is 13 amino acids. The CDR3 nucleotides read TGTGCCACCAGCAGAGGCGGGAACTACGAGCAGTACTTC. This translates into CATSRGGNYEQYF.

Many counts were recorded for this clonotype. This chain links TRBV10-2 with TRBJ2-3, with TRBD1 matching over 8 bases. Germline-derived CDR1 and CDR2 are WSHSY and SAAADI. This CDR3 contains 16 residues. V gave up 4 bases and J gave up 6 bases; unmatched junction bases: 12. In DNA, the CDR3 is TGCGCCAGCAGTGTGGACAGGGCGAGTAACTGGGATACGCAGTATTTT. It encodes CASSVDRASNWDTQYF.

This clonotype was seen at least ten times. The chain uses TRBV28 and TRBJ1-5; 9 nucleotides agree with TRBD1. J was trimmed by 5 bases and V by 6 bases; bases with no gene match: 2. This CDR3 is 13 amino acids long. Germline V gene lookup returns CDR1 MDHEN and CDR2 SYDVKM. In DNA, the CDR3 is TGTGCCAGCAGACAGGGGGCCGATCAGCCCCAGCATTTT. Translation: CASRQGADQPQHF.

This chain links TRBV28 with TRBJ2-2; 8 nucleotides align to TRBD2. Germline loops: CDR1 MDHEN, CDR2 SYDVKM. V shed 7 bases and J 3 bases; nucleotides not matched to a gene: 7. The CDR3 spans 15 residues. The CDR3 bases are TGTGCCAGCATCTCCGGGACTAGTGACACCGGGGAGCTGTTTTTT. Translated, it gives CASISGTSDTGELFF.

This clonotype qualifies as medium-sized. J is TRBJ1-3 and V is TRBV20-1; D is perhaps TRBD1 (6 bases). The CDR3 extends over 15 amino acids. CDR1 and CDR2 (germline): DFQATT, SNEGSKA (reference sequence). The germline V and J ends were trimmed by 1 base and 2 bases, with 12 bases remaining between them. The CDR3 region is CSARGMDSTGNTIYF. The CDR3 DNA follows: TGCAGTGCTAGAGGGATGGACAGTACTGGAAACACCATATATTTT.

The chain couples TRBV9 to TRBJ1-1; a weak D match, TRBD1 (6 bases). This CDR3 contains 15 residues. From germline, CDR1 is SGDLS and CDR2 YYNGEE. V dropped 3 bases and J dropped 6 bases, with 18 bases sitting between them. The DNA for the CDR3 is TGTGCCAGCAGCGCAGCCTCAGGGGATTTGTCTGAAGCTTTCTTT. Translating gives CASSAASGDLSEAFF.

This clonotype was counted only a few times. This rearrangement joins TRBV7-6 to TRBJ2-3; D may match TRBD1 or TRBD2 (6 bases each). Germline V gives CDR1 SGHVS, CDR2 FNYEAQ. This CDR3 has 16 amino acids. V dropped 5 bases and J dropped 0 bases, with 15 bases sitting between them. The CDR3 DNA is TGTGCCAGCAGCCTTACGGGGGCAACTAGCACAGATACGCAGTATTTT. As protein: CASSLTGATSTDTQYF.